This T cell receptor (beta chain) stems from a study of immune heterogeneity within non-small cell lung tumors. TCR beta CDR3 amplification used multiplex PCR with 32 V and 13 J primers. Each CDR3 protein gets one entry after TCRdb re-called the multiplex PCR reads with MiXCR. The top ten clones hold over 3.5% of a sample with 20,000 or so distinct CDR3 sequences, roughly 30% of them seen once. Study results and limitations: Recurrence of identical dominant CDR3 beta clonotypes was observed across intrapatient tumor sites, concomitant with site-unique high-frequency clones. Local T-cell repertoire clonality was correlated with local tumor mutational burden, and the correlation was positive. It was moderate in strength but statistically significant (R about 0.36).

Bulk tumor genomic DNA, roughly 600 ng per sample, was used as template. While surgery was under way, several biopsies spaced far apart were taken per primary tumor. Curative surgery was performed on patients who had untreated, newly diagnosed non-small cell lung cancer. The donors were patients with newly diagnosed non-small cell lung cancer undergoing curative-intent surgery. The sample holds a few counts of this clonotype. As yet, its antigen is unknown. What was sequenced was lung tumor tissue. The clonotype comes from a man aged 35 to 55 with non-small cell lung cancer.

CDR3 bases: TGTGCCAGCAGCTTGAGGGGACTAGCGGGAGCGAGGGACAATGAGCAGTTCTTC. Protein sequence: CASSLRGLAGARDNEQFF. The chain employs TRBV5-5 and TRBJ2-1; 14 bases are a match to TRBD2. CDR1 SGHKS and CDR2 YYEKEE come from the germline V gene (reference sequence). The J segment lost 5 bases and the V segment lost 1 base, leaving 8 bases of the junction unmatched. This CDR3 has 18 residues.